These T cell receptor beta chains were read from a single sample in a study of T cells expressing NK-cell markers. With the 5' RACE reads reprocessed, TCRdb shows one record per CDR3 protein and no DNA. This sample contains a few hundred thousand distinct CDR3 sequences. Specimen: blood T cells: a sorted CD56 or NKG2C T cell subset, CD4+ or CD8+ T cells, or bulk PBMC T cells (not recorded which). All receptors come from a man aged 18 to 69 in good health. Each CDR3 is given with its conserved first and last residue.

J,V,CDR3
TRBJ2-5,TRBV4-2,CASSQVRAGGPETQYF
TRBJ2-3,TRBV4-1,CASSQDPARDYPTDTQYF
TRBJ2-1,TRBV27,CASSRTGSYNEQFF
TRBJ2-5,TRBV30,CAWEGARHPKTQYF
TRBJ1-1,TRBV4-2,CASSQRHSQGTEAFF
TRBJ2-3,TRBV12-3/TRBV12-4,CASSLASIRPGLATDTQYF
TRBJ2-7,TRBV18,CASSPSGGYEQYF
TRBJ2-3,TRBV5-5,CASSLGQGVDTQYF
TRBJ1-6,TRBV27,CATQRSGGNSPLHF
TRBJ2-1,TRBV6-1,CASSKQLGWSSYNEQFF